The rows below give T cell receptor beta chains drawn from one sample of a study of blood T cell repertoires in COVID-19. Method: immunoSEQ multiplex PCR; TCRdb's copy keeps in-frame clones and lacks some. The profile covers about 330,000 clones, with roughly 87% appearing a single time and just over 9.5% taken by the ten largest. Sequenced sample: peripheral blood. The origin of the receptors is a man between 25 and 39 years old with COVID-19, enrolled during active disease. The CDR3 runs from the conserved cysteine through the conserved F or W. The D gene is left open where the match is weak. Clone size is given for some rows only: seen once, a few or many times, or a class if the clone is expanded.

J	D	size	V	DNA	CDR3
TRBJ2-6	.	.	TRBV28	TGTGCCAGCCAAAGGGGGGGGGCCTTTGGGGCCAACGTCCTGACTTTC	CASQRGGAFGANVLTF
TRBJ2-5	.	.	TRBV7-2	TGTGCCAGCAGCTCGCAACTAGGACAAGAGACCCAGTACTTC	CASSSQLGQETQYF
TRBJ1-6	.	.	TRBV7-9	TGTGCCAGTAGAGAACAGGTTGGATCACCCCTCCACTTT	CASREQVGSPLHF
TRBJ2-5	TRBD1	.	TRBV2	TGTGCCAGCCTAAGGGGGCTTGAGACCCAGTACTTC	CASLRGLETQYF
TRBJ2-7	TRBD1	.	TRBV28	TGTGCCAGCAATGACAGGGAGAAGCAGTACTTC	CASNDREKQYF
TRBJ1-1	.	.	TRBV5-6	TGTGCCAGCAGCTTGGACAGGGTGGCTTTCTTT	CASSLDRVAFF
TRBJ2-1	.	.	TRBV9	TGTGCCAGCAGCGTAGACTTCTTCTCCTACAATGAGCAGTTCTTC	CASSVDFFSYNEQFF
TRBJ2-7	TRBD1	.	TRBV29-1	TGCAGCGTTGCAAGACGCGTGACAGGGGCTTCAACGGAGCAGTACTTC	CSVARRVTGASTEQYF
TRBJ1-2	.	.	TRBV7-2	TGTGCCAGCAGCTTAGCCAACGTTAGATCGTTCTATGGCTACACCTTC	CASSLANVRSFYGYTF
TRBJ1-1	.	.	TRBV19	TGTGCCAGTAGACCTACAGGGTTGAGGAGGAACACTGAAGCTTTCTTT	CASRPTGLRRNTEAFF
TRBJ2-7	TRBD2	once	TRBV18	TGTGCCAGCTCACCTAGCAGCGGGGGACTCGAGCAGTACTTC	CASSPSSGGLEQYF
TRBJ1-6	.	few	TRBV28	TGTGCCAGCAAAGCCTTCCCGGGAAAGGATTCACCCCTCCACTTT	CASKAFPGKDSPLHF
TRBJ2-1	TRBD1	.	TRBV4-3	TGCGCCAGCAGCCAAGGTTGGGACAGGGCCTACAATGAGCAGTTCTTC	CASSQGWDRAYNEQFF
TRBJ2-3	TRBD2	.	TRBV29-1	TGCAGCGTTGCCCGCACGCGGGGGGGGGATACGCAGTATTTT	CSVARTRGGDTQYF
TRBJ2-3	.	.	TRBV15	TGTGCCACCAGCAGAGAGGGGAGGGATACGCAGTATTTT	CATSREGRDTQYF
TRBJ2-2	.	.	TRBV11-2	TGTGCCAGCAGCTTAGATGGGCCCGGGGAGCTGTTTTTT	CASSLDGPGELFF
TRBJ2-7	TRBD2	.	TRBV10-1	TGCGCCAGCTCAGTACCCGGGACTAGCGTAAAATACGAGCAGTACTTC	CASSVPGTSVKYEQYF
TRBJ2-7	TRBD1	.	TRBV27	TGTGCCAGCAGTTTTCTCTCCGGGACAGGGCTATACGAGCAGTACTTC	CASSFLSGTGLYEQYF
TRBJ1-1	.	.	TRBV4-3	TGCGCCAGCAGCCAAGCGGGGGAGACTGAAGCTTTCTTT	CASSQAGETEAFF
TRBJ1-1	TRBD1	.	TRBV19	TGTGCCAGTAGTATAGACAAGGGGGCGGAATGGAACACTGAAGCTTTCTTT	CASSIDKGAEWNTEAFF
TRBJ2-7	TRBD1	.	TRBV4-2	TGTGCCAGCAGCCAAGAGACAGGGGCGGAAGCAGGGGAGCAGTACTTC	CASSQETGAEAGEQYF
TRBJ2-3	TRBD1	.	TRBV10-1	TGCGCCAGCAGTGAGACGGGACAGGGAATCGCAGATACGCAGTATTTT	CASSETGQGIADTQYF
TRBJ2-1	TRBD2	.	TRBV6-6	TGTGCCAGCAGTCGGGGTAGCGGGGCGAGCTCCTACAATGAGCAGTTCTTC	CASSRGSGASSYNEQFF
TRBJ2-5	.	.	TRBV7-2	TGTGCCAGCAGCGTAGGACGGGGAGGAGAGACCCAGTACTTC	CASSVGRGGETQYF
TRBJ2-3	.	.	TRBV9	TGTGCCAGCAGCTGGGACATCCTTAGCACAGATACGCAGTATTTT	CASSWDILSTDTQYF
TRBJ1-2	.	.	TRBV7-9	TGTGCCAGCAGCTTCGGAGACGTTGGGTTTTCTATATATGGCTACACCTTC	CASSFGDVGFSIYGYTF
TRBJ2-2	.	once	TRBV24-1	TGTGCCACCAGTGAAGACAGATCGAACACCGGGGAGCTGTTTTTT	CATSEDRSNTGELFF
TRBJ1-1	.	.	TRBV5-4	TGTGCCAGCAGCTTGCCAGGCATGAACACTGAAGCTTTCTTT	CASSLPGMNTEAFF
TRBJ2-3	.	.	TRBV11-2	TGTGCCAGCAGCCCCGGTGAGGCAGATACGCAGTATTTT	CASSPGEADTQYF
TRBJ2-1	TRBD1	few	TRBV27	TGTGCCAGCAGAGCCCTGGACAGGGGGCGGTACAATGAGCAGTTCTTC	CASRALDRGRYNEQFF
TRBJ2-1	TRBD2	.	TRBV19	TGTGCCAGTAGTATAGATCCAGAAGGACTAGCGGGAGCAACCCAGAGGGCCAATGAGCAGTTCTTC	CASSIDPEGLAGATQRANEQFF
TRBJ1-5	TRBD1	.	TRBV27	TGTGCCAGCAGTTACTACAGGGGTCAGCCCCAGCATTTT	CASSYYRGQPQHF
TRBJ1-1	.	.	TRBV11-3	TGTGCCAGGTCGACAGAGTTGACTGAAGCTTTCTTT	CARSTELTEAFF
TRBJ2-7	.	.	TRBV6-6	TGTGCCAGCAGTTACGGCCTCTCCTACGAGCAGTACTTC	CASSYGLSYEQYF
TRBJ1-1	.	.	TRBV7-9	TGTGCCAGCAGCGACACTCGTCCTGAAGCTTTCTTT	CASSDTRPEAFF
TRBJ1-2	TRBD1	.	TRBV29-1	TGCAGCGTTTTGTTCGGGACAGCCTTCGGATTCCACTATGGCTACACCTTC	CSVLFGTAFGFHYGYTF
TRBJ2-7	.	.	TRBV29-1	TGCAGCGCTGGGGGAGGCCCCTACGAGCAGTACTTC	CSAGGGPYEQYF
TRBJ2-3	TRBD2	.	TRBV3-1/TRBV3-2	TGTGCCAGCAGCCCGACTAGCGGGCCGAGCACAGATACGCAGTATTTT	CASSPTSGPSTDTQYF
TRBJ2-5	.	.	TRBV14	TGTGCCAGCAGCCGGGACTCAACTCAAGAGACCCAGTACTTC	CASSRDSTQETQYF
TRBJ1-4	.	.	TRBV19	TGTGCCAGTAGTCCCCGGAGTGAAAAACTGTTTTTT	CASSPRSEKLFF
TRBJ1-1	TRBD1	.	TRBV18	TGTGCCAGCTCACCCCGGGGACAGAGGAACACTGAAGCTTTCTTT	CASSPRGQRNTEAFF
TRBJ1-1	TRBD1	.	TRBV3-1/TRBV3-2	TGTGCCAGCAGCCCCTCCCGGACAGGGGGCACTGAAGCTTTCTTT	CASSPSRTGGTEAFF
TRBJ2-3	TRBD2	.	TRBV6-5	TGTGCCAGCCTAGCGGGAGGCACAGATACGCAGTATTTT	CASLAGGTDTQYF
TRBJ1-5	.	.	TRBV29-1	TGCAGCGTTGTAACAGGGAATAATCAGCCCCAGCATTTT	CSVVTGNNQPQHF
TRBJ1-3	.	.	TRBV6-5	TGTGCCAGCAGTTCTCCGGGGGGGACCATATATTTT	CASSSPGGTIYF
TRBJ1-4	TRBD1	.	TRBV7-9	TGTGCCAGCAGCGTCCGACAGGGGTGGGAAAAACTGTTTTTT	CASSVRQGWEKLFF
TRBJ1-1	.	.	TRBV3-1/TRBV3-2	TGTGCCAGCAGCCAAGCATGGGGGGATACTGAAGCTTTCTTT	CASSQAWGDTEAFF
TRBJ2-5	.	.	TRBV7-2	TGTGCCAGCAGCTTAGGGATCAGGGAAAAGACCCAGTACTTC	CASSLGIREKTQYF
TRBJ1-1	.	.	TRBV19	TGTGCCAGTAGAGGACCCGGGACTGGGAACACTGAAGCTTTCTTT	CASRGPGTGNTEAFF
TRBJ2-3	TRBD1	.	TRBV9	TGTGCCAGCAGCGCGACCGGGACAGGGCATTGGGACACAGATACGCAGTATTTT	CASSATGTGHWDTDTQYF
TRBJ2-7	.	.	TRBV3-1/TRBV3-2	TGTGCCAGCAGCCGGGGGGATGGGCAGTACTTC	CASSRGDGQYF
TRBJ2-7	.	few	TRBV10-3	TGTGCCATCAAAAGGGACACCTACGAGCAGTACTTC	CAIKRDTYEQYF
TRBJ1-4	.	.	TRBV27	TGTGCCAGGGAGAATGAAAAACTGTTTTTT	CARENEKLFF
TRBJ2-2	.	.	TRBV30	TGTGCCTGGACTTCCGGGAGTCTTTCCGGGGAGCTGTTTTTT	CAWTSGSLSGELFF
TRBJ1-1	TRBD1	.	TRBV5-6	TGTGCCAGCAGCTGGGGGACAGCGAACACTGAAGCTTTCTTT	CASSWGTANTEAFF
TRBJ2-1	TRBD1	.	TRBV6-2/TRBV6-3	TGTGCCAGCAGTTCCCGGGACAGCAGCTCCTACAATGAGCAGTTCTTC	CASSSRDSSSYNEQFF
TRBJ2-7	.	.	TRBV21-1	TGTGCCACCAATCCGGGACAGTACTACGAGCAGTACTTC	CATNPGQYYEQYF
TRBJ2-2	TRBD1	.	TRBV7-2	TGTGCCAGCAGCCCACCCAGGACAGGCACCGGGGAGCTGTTTTTT	CASSPPRTGTGELFF
TRBJ1-2	.	once	TRBV5-6	TGTGCCAGCAGCTGGCTGGACCGGGACAATCTTGGCTACACCTTC	CASSWLDRDNLGYTF
TRBJ2-7	.	.	TRBV12-3/TRBV12-4	TGTGCCAGCGGCCGTACCCACGAGCAGTACTTC	CASGRTHEQYF